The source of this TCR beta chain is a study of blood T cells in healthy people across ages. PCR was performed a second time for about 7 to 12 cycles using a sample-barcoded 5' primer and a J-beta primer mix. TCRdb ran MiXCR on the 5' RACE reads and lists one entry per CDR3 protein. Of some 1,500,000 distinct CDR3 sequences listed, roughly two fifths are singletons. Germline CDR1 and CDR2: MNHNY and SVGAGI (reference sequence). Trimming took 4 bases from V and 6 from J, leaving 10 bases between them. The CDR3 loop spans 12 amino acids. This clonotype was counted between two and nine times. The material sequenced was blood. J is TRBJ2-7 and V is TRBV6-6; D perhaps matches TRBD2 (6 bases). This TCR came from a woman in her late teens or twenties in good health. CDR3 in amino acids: CASSSGAGEQYF. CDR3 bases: TGTGCCAGCAGTTCTGGAGCGGGCGAGCAGTACTTC.